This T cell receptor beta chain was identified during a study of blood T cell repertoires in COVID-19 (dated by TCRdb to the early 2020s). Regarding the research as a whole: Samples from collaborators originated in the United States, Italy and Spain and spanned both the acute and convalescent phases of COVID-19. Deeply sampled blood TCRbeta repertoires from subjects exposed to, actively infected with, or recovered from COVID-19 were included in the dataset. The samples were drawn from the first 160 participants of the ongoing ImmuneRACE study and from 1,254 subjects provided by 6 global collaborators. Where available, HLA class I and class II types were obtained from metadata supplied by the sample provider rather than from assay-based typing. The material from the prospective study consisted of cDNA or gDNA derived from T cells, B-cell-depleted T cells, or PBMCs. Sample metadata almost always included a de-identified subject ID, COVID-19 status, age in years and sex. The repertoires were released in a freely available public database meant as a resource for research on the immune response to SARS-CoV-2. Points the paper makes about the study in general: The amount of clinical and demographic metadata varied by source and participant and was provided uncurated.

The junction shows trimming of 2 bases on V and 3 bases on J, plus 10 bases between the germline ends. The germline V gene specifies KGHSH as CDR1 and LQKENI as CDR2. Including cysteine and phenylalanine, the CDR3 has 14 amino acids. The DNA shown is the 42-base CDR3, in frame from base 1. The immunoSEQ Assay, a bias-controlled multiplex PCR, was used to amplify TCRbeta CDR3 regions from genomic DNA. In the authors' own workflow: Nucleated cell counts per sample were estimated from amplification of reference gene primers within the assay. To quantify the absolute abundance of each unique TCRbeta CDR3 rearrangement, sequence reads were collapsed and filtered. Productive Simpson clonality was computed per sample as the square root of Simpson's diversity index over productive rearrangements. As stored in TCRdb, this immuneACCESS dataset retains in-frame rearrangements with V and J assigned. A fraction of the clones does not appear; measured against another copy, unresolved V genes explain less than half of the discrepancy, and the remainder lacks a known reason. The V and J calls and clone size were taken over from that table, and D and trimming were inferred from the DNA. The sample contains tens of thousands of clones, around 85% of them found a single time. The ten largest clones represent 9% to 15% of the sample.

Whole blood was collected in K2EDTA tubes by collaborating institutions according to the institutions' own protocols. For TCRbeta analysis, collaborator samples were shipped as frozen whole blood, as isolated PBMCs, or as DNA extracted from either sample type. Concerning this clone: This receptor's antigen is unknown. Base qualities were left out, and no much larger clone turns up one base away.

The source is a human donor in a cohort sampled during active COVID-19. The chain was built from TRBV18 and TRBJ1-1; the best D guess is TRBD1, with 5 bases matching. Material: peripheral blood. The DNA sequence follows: TGTGCCAGCTCACCATTTCCAGGGTACACTGAAGCTTTCTTT. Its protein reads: CASSPFPGYTEAFF.